This T cell receptor beta chain originates from a study of response to subunit inactivated influenza vaccine (dated by TCRdb to 2017 to 2018). For the study in its entirety: Deep quantitative profiling of the T cell receptor repertoire was used in the study to follow responses to a trivalent subunit inactivated influenza vaccine. What the authors observed across the whole study: It was suggested by the authors that each seasonal influenza vaccination may recruit only a limited number of new T cells.

This clonotype has at least ten counts. Its cognate antigen has yet to be identified. It has no much larger one-base neighbor in the sample; base qualities were not kept. Relative to germline, V is 0 bases shorter and J is 2 bases shorter, with 7 bases between their ends. Inclusive of the bounding cysteine and phenylalanine, the CDR3 is 14 residues long. Only the CDR3 DNA stays, 42 bases, in frame from base 1. For CDR1 and CDR2, the germline V gene lists SGDLS and YYNGEE. Library preparation was by RT-PCR. The sample was run on an Illumina HiSeq 2500. TCRdb applied fastp at Q25 and MiXCR to the public reads, then kept only in-frame beta chains. Each entry merges the rows of one CDR3 protein and shows their most common DNA and genes. The table for this sample lists about 780,000 distinct CDR3 sequences; approximately 17% of them were counted only once. The ten top clones hold roughly 11% of the sample.

The chain is assembled from TRBV9 and TRBJ2-3; the D gene is possibly TRBD1 or TRBD2, with 5 bases matching each. The clonotype was recovered from a man aged 50 or older who received an inactivated influenza vaccine. Donor details come from another sample of the same person, matched by shared clones. The sequencing used PBMCs from blood, collected roughly 5 days after vaccination. The DNA sequence reads TGTGCCAGCAGCGTAGGGGGGACCACAGATACGCAGTATTTT. Its translation reads: CASSVGGTTDTQYF.